The rows below give T cell receptor beta chains drawn from one sample of a study of blood T cell repertoires in COVID-19. Produced via immunoSEQ multiplex PCR; TCRdb's table is partial and in-frame only. The repertoire holds 200,000 to 250,000 clones, with around 80% as singletons. Sequencing used peripheral blood. Every receptor here comes from a woman in her 70s with acute or convalescent COVID-19. Both conserved end residues are part of each CDR3. Each record gives: V gene, J gene, CDR3 protein.

V: TRBV6-1; J: TRBJ1-5; CDR3: CASSETGRNQPQHF
V: TRBV5-1; J: TRBJ2-5; CDR3: CASSLAGLSGQETQYF
V: TRBV29-1; J: TRBJ2-3; CDR3: CSARMTSGAYERQYF
V: TRBV7-2; J: TRBJ2-5; CDR3: CASSPLGSGGAGETQYF
V: TRBV11-3; J: TRBJ1-1; CDR3: CASSLVRRQILEAFF
V: TRBV2; J: TRBJ2-1; CDR3: CASSERAGNPLGEQFF
V: TRBV11-2; J: TRBJ2-7; CDR3: CASNPNAGRGEQYF
V: TRBV2; J: TRBJ2-3; CDR3: CASSGPSGGSLSTDTQYF
V: TRBV19; J: TRBJ2-1; CDR3: CASSILGDRGHWEQFF
V: TRBV5-4; J: TRBJ1-2; CDR3: CASSSRAGGGYTF
V: TRBV5-1; J: TRBJ2-7; CDR3: CASRSDRNYEQYF
V: TRBV19; J: TRBJ2-5; CDR3: CASSMRDSYQETQYF
V: TRBV5-5; J: TRBJ2-1; CDR3: CASSSIDNEQFF
V: TRBV5-6; J: TRBJ2-4; CDR3: CASSFGAQGLAKNIQYF
V: TRBV27; J: TRBJ1-6; CDR3: CASSLWRDNSPLHF
V: TRBV10-3; J: TRBJ1-1; CDR3: CAISGGQTNTEAFF
V: TRBV18; J: TRBJ1-2; CDR3: CASSPATGVIYGYTF
V: TRBV7-2; J: TRBJ2-4; CDR3: CASSPSSPVQYF
V: TRBV19; J: TRBJ2-7; CDR3: CASKLEVSSEQYF
V: TRBV19; J: TRBJ1-2; CDR3: CASSSGVTRYYGYTF
V: TRBV3-1/TRBV3-2; J: TRBJ1-1; CDR3: CASSRAPWGLNTEAFF
V: TRBV5-4; J: TRBJ1-6; CDR3: CASRQTAGELGSPLHF
V: TRBV4-3; J: TRBJ2-7; CDR3: CASSQGTSLYEQYF
V: TRBV18; J: TRBJ1-2; CDR3: CASSPSGGEGYTF
V: TRBV7-9; J: TRBJ2-1; CDR3: CASSFLYERRSSYNEQFF
V: TRBV9; J: TRBJ2-1; CDR3: CASSVAGVSNEQFF
V: TRBV2; J: TRBJ2-3; CDR3: CASSLLADTQYF
V: TRBV5-4; J: TRBJ1-2; CDR3: CASSLGQERGGGYTF
V: TRBV6-5; J: TRBJ2-1; CDR3: CASKAGTGWDNEQFF
V: TRBV6-5; J: TRBJ2-5; CDR3: CATASSLPPGGTQYF
V: TRBV10-3; J: TRBJ2-5; CDR3: CAIRPDRGPETQYF
V: TRBV24-1; J: TRBJ2-5; CDR3: CATSDLGQGGVQETQYF
V: TRBV30; J: TRBJ1-3; CDR3: CAFAGGFSGNTIYF
V: TRBV6-5; J: TRBJ2-5; CDR3: CASSWGRQETQYF
V: TRBV4-1; J: TRBJ1-1; CDR3: CASSQEIRDTEAFF
V: TRBV6-5; J: TRBJ2-2; CDR3: CASSYSLFSSGELFF
V: TRBV5-1; J: TRBJ1-1; CDR3: CASSFEGVITEAFF